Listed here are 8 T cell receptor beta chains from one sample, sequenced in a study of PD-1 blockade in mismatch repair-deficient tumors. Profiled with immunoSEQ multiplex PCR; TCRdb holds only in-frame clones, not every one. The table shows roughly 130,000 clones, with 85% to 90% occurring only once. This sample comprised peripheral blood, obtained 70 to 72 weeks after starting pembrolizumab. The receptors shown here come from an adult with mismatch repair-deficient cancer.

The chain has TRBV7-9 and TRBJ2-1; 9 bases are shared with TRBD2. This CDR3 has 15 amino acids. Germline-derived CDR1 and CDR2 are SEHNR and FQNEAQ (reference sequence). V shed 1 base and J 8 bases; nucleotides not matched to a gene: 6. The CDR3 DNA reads TGTGCCAGCAGCTTAGGGGTAGCGGGAGTCGATGAGCAGTTCTTC. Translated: CASSLGVAGVDEQFF.

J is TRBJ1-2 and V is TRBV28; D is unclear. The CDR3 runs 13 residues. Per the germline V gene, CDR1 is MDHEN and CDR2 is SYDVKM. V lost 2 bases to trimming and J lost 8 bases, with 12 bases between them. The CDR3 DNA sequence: TGTGCCAGCAGTTTAGGAACCGTTTACGGCTACACCTTC. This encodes CASSLGTVYGYTF.

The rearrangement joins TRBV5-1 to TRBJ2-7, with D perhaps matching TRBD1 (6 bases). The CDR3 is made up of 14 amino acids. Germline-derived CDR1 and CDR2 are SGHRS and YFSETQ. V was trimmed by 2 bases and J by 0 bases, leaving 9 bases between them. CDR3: CASSLQGSSYEQYF. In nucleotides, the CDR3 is TGCGCCAGCAGCTTACAGGGTAGCTCCTACGAGCAGTACTTC.

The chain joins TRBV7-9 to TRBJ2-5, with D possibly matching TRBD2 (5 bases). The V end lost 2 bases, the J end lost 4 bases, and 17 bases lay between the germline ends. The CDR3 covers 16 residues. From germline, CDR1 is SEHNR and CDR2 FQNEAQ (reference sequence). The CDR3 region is CASSLTVSGIGETQYF. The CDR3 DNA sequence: TGTGCCAGCAGCTTAACGGTTTCGGGGATTGGAGAGACCCAGTACTTC.

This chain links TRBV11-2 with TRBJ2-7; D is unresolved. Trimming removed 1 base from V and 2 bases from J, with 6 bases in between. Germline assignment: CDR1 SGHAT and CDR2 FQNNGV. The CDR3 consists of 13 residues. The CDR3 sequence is CASSLVLAYEQYF. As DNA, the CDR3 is TGTGCCAGCAGCTTAGTCCTAGCCTACGAGCAGTACTTC.

The CDR3 spells CASSDVGTSLGEQFF. CDR3 in DNA: TGCGCCAGCAGTGATGTAGGGACTAGTCTGGGTGAGCAGTTCTTC. The rearrangement joins TRBV10-1 to TRBJ2-1, with 8 positions matching TRBD2. Trimming removed 3 bases from V and 9 bases from J; junction bases left unmatched: 10. The CDR3 spans 15 residues. CDR1 is WNHNN, CDR2 SYGVQD, per germline (reference sequence).

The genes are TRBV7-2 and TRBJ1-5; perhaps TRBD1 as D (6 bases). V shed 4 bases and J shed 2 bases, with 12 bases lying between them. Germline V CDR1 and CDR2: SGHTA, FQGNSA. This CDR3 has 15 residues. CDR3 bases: TGTGCCAGCAGCTGGGGACAAAAGGGCAATCAGCCCCAGCATTTT. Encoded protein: CASSWGQKGNQPQHF.

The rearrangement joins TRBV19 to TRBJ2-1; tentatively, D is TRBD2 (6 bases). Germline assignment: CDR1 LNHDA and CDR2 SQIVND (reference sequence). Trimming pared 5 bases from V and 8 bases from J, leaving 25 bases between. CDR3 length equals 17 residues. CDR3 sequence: CASSLQESPEGLDEQFF. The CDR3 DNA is TGTGCCAGTAGTCTCCAAGAATCGCCGGAGGGCCTCGATGAGCAGTTCTTC.